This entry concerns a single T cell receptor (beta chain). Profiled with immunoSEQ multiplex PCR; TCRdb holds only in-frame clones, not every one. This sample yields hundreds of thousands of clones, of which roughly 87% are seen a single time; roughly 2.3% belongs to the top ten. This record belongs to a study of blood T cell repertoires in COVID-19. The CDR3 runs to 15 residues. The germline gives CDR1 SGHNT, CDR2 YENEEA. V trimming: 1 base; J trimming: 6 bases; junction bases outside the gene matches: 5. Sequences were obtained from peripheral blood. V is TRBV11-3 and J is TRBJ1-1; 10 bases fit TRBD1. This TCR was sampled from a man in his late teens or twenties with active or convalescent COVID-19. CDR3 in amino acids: CASSLVGQGTSEAFF. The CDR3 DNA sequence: TGTGCCAGCAGCTTAGTGGGACAGGGGACATCTGAAGCTTTCTTT.